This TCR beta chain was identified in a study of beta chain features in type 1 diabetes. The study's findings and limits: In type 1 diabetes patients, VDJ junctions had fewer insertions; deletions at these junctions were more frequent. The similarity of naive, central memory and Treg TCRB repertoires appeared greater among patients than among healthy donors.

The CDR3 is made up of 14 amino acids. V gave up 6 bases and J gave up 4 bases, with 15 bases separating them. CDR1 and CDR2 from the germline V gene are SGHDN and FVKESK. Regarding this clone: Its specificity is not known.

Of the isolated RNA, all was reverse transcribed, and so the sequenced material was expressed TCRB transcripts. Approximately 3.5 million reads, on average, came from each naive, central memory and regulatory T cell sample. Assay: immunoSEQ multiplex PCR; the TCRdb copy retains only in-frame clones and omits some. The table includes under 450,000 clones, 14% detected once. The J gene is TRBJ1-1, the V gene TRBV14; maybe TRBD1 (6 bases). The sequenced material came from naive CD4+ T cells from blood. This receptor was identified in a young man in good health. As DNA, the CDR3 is TGTGCCAGCAGACCACAGGGACGGGGCACTGAAGCTTTCTTT. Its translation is CASRPQGRGTEAFF.